A single sample gave rise to the 8 T cell receptor beta chains below, sequenced in a study of long-term antiretroviral therapy in people with HIV. Assay version v3.0 of immunoSEQ was used, and it was run at survey level. Sequencing was performed with immunoSEQ multiplex PCR; in TCRdb, only in-frame clones are kept and a portion is missing. Of roughly 22,000 clones detected, 84% appear once; the ten largest clones hold roughly 2.4%. This specimen was unsorted PBMCs, taken 3 years after starting antiretroviral therapy. These receptor sequences come from a middle-aged man with HIV.

A remark on this clone: At one of its ends the junction is not consistent with the germline gene, which may arise from a read error. The V call is TRBV7-7, the J call TRBJ1-1, with a possible D match to TRBD1 (6 bases). This CDR3 contains 14 residues. In germline, CDR1 is SSHAT, CDR2 FNYEAQ (reference sequence). CDR3 nucleotide sequence: TGTGCTAGCAGCCGGGACACTTTGAACACTGAAGCTTTCTTT. Translation gives CASSRDTLNTEAFF.

This chain links TRBV19 with TRBJ2-7; 11 bases agree with TRBD1. V lost 3 bases to trimming and J lost 3 bases; unmatched junction nucleotides: 7. The CDR3 spans 16 residues. The germline V gene encodes CDR1 LNHDA and CDR2 SQIVND (reference sequence). The CDR3 region is CASSISDRGQNYEQYF. The CDR3 region has the DNA TGTGCCAGTAGTATCTCGGACAGGGGGCAAAACTACGAGCAGTACTTC.

The chain joins TRBV7-9 to TRBJ1-5; D is perhaps TRBD1 (6 bases). Germline lookup yields CDR1 SEHNR and CDR2 FQNEAQ (reference sequence). The CDR3 extends over 15 amino acids. V lost 1 base, J lost 7 bases, and 14 bases lay in between. The CDR3 is CASSLGTVTGQPQHF. The CDR3 nucleotides read TGTGCCAGCAGCTTAGGGACAGTAACAGGGCAGCCCCAGCATTTT.

The CDR3 is CASSLVGQPQHF. The CDR3 DNA is TGTGCCAGCAGTTTAGTGGGTCAGCCCCAGCATTTT. The rearrangement uses TRBV27 and TRBJ1-5; D unclear. V gave up 2 bases and J gave up 6 bases, with 5 bases separating them. The length of the CDR3 is 12 residues. Germline V gene sequence: CDR1 MNHEY, CDR2 SMNVEV (reference sequence).

The genes are TRBV27 and TRBJ2-3; the D is unclear. CDR1 is MNHEY and CDR2 is SMNVEV in the germline V gene (reference sequence). Trimming took 5 bases from V and 0 from J, leaving 9 bases between them. The CDR3 covers 14 residues. CDR3: CASSKPHSTDTQYF. The CDR3 DNA reads as TGTGCCAGCAGTAAACCCCATAGCACAGATACGCAGTATTTT.

V gene TRBV2 combines with J gene TRBJ2-1; D assignment may be TRBD1 or TRBD2 (6 bases each). The V end lost 6 bases, the J end lost 4 bases, and 16 bases lay between the germline ends. CDR3 length: 15 residues. CDR1 is SNHLY, CDR2 FYNNEI, per germline. The CDR3 coding sequence is TGTGCCAGCAGGGGGTTAGGGGGGCGATACAATGAGCAGTTCTTC. Its translation: CASRGLGGRYNEQFF.

V is TRBV18 and J is TRBJ2-2; D is unresolved. Germline V gives CDR1 KGHSH, CDR2 LQKENI. The CDR3 runs to 19 residues. V dropped 4 bases and J dropped 7 bases, with 28 bases sitting between them. The CDR3 loop reads CASSHTGRTTSRHGGELFF. In nucleotides, the CDR3 is TGTGCCAGCTCACACACCGGCAGGACCACCTCAAGGCACGGCGGGGAGCTGTTTTTT.

V gene TRBV2 combines with J gene TRBJ1-5; 7 bases fit TRBD1. Germline CDR1 is SNHLY and CDR2 is FYNNEI. This CDR3 contains 15 residues. Trimming took 5 bases from V and 3 from J; bases not matched to a gene: 7. CDR3 protein: CASSLETGNNQPQHF. CDR3 in DNA: TGTGCCAGCAGTCTAGAGACAGGGAACAATCAGCCCCAGCATTTT.